This TCR beta chain was found in a study of T cells after yellow fever vaccination. TCRdb itself ran the 5' RACE reads through MiXCR, one entry per CDR3 protein. The table includes 250,000 to 350,000 distinct CDR3 sequences, approximately 4% detected once. At least ten counts were recorded for this clonotype. The starting material was PBMCs, obtained 15 days after the yellow fever booster vaccination. The receptor comes from a man aged 18-30 years who received the YFV17D yellow fever vaccine.

Written as DNA, the CDR3 is TGCAGCGTTGAATCTGTTTCTCACACCGGGGAGCTGTTTTTT. This encodes CSVESVSHTGELFF. The rearrangement links TRBV29-1 to TRBJ2-2; D not certain. Trimming shortened V by 2 bases and J by 3 bases, and 10 bases separated the two germline ends. The CDR3 contains 14 residues. CDR1 and CDR2 from the germline V gene are SQVTM and ANQGSEA.